This entry describes one T cell receptor (beta chain). Trimming took 5 bases from V and 4 from J, leaving 14 bases between them. The CDR3 extends over 14 amino acids. From germline, CDR1 is SGHDT and CDR2 YYEEEE. The data were taken from a study of blood T cell repertoires in COVID-19. Only in-frame clones appear in the TCRdb table, and some are missing; sequencing was by immunoSEQ multiplex PCR. The sample consists of about 320,000 clones, more than 70% of them appearing once. The specimen was peripheral blood. The clonotype originates from a woman aged 45-65 years with acute or convalescent COVID-19. This chain uses TRBV5-6 with TRBJ2-3; perhaps TRBD1 as D (6 bases). CDR3 residues: CASSFTGLADTQYF. CDR3 coding DNA: TGTGCCAGCAGTTTCACAGGGCTGGCAGATACGCAGTATTTT.